The rows below give T cell receptor beta chains drawn from one sample of a study of vaccination and CD4 T cells after COVID-19. These receptors have no identified antigens. One entry per CDR3 protein results from TCRdb running MiXCR on the PCR reads. The repertoire holds about 12,000 distinct CDR3 sequences, with just under 75% as singletons. The sequenced sample was CD4+ T cells from blood, cultured in vitro. These receptors came from a human donor who had recovered from COVID-19. The CDR3 runs from the conserved cysteine through the conserved F or W. D genes are given only for firm matches. Clone size, where shown, is once, few, many, or a class for clones that have expanded.

V	size	length	J	D	DNA	CDR3
TRBV29-1	.	13	TRBJ2-7	.	TGCAGCGTTGAAGATAACGACAATGGCGAGCAGTACTTC	CSVEDNDNGEQYF
TRBV19	.	12	TRBJ2-1	.	TGTGCCAGTAATTTTCCGTCGGCTGAGCAGTTCTTC	CASNFPSAEQFF
TRBV6-5	few	14	TRBJ1-2	.	TGTGCCAGCAGTTCTGGCGAACTTAACTATGGCTACACCTTC	CASSSGELNYGYTF
TRBV6-1	.	13	TRBJ2-7	.	TGTGCCAGCAGTAAACAGGTCTACTACGAGCAGTACTTC	CASSKQVYYEQYF
TRBV19	.	15	TRBJ2-5	TRBD2	TGTGCCAGTAGTATCCAGACTAGCGGGAGTGTGTCCCAGTACTTC	CASSIQTSGSVSQYF
TRBV30	.	15	TRBJ1-1	.	TGTGCCTGGAGTAGTGAGCACAGGGTTGGCACTGAAGCTTTCTTT	CAWSSEHRVGTEAFF
TRBV6-2/TRBV6-3	few	15	TRBJ1-6	.	TGTGCCAGCAGTTACTTGTCGGCGGGCAATTCACCCCTCCACTTT	CASSYLSAGNSPLHF
TRBV20-1	.	12	TRBJ1-1	.	TGCAGTGCTAGCGCGGTGAACACTGAAGCTTTCTTT	CSASAVNTEAFF
TRBV20-1	few	14	TRBJ2-1	TRBD2	TGCAGCGTGGGGTGGACTAGCGGGGCTAATGAGCAGTTCTTC	CSVGWTSGANEQFF
TRBV6-5	.	15	TRBJ2-7	TRBD1	TGTGCCAGCAGTTACGGGACAGGGGAGATCTACGAGCAGTACTTC	CASSYGTGEIYEQYF
TRBV10-1	.	17	TRBJ1-1	.	TGCGCCAGCAGTGATCATCCGGGGGGAGCGGGAGGCACTGAAGCTTTCTTT	CASSDHPGGAGGTEAFF
TRBV6-1	.	15	TRBJ1-5	.	TGTGCCAGCAGGGGGCGGACGGCTAGCAATCAGCCCCAGCATTTT	CASRGRTASNQPQHF
TRBV11-2	.	15	TRBJ1-2	.	TGTGCCAGCAGCGAATTGGCTCTCCAAAACTATGGCTACACCTTC	CASSELALQNYGYTF
TRBV7-9	.	17	TRBJ1-1	.	TGTGCCAGCAGCCCCAGGAGGGCAGCTACGATGAACACTGAAGCTTTCTTT	CASSPRRAATMNTEAFF
TRBV20-1	.	14	TRBJ1-2	TRBD1	TGCAGTGCTAGCCTCACCGGGACAGGGTATGGCTACACCTTC	CSASLTGTGYGYTF
TRBV6-2/TRBV6-3	.	14	TRBJ2-3	TRBD2	TGTGCCAGCAGTTTTTGGGACTACACAGATACGCAGTATTTT	CASSFWDYTDTQYF
TRBV28	once	15	TRBJ2-3	.	TGTGCCAGCAGTCGACGACTAGTCATGGCAGATACGCAGTATTTT	CASSRRLVMADTQYF
TRBV7-6	.	21	TRBJ2-3	TRBD2	TGTGCCAGCACCCAAAGACCGGGACTAGCGGGAGGAGTGAAGAGCACAGATACGCAGTATTTT	CASTQRPGLAGGVKSTDTQYF